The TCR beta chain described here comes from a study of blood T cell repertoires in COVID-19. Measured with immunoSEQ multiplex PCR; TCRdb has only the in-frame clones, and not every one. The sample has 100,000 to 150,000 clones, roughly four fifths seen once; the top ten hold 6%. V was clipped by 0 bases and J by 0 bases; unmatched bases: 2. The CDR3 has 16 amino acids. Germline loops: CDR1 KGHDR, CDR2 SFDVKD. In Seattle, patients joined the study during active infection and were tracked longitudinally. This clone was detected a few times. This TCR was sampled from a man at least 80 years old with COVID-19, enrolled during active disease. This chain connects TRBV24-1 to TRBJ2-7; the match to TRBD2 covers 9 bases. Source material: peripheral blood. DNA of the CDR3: TGTGCCACCAGTGATTTGGTGACTAGCGGCTCCTACGAGCAGTACTTC. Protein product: CATSDLVTSGSYEQYF.